The 9 T cell receptor beta chains below come from one sample, sequenced in a study of blood T cell repertoires in COVID-19. Data came from immunoSEQ multiplex PCR; TCRdb stores just in-frame clones and leaves some out. The data hold some 88,000 clones, with around 79% observed a single time. Specimen: peripheral blood. These TCRs come from a human donor in a cohort sampled during active COVID-19.

The chain has TRBV6-5 and TRBJ2-7, with D tentatively TRBD1 (5 bases). The CDR3 covers 16 residues. V was clipped by 0 bases and J by 1 base, with 13 bases between them. Looked up from germline, CDR1 is MNHEY and CDR2 is SVGAGI. Here the CDR3 reads CASSYSAGAGSYEQYF. CDR3 DNA sequence: TGTGCCAGCAGTTACTCGGCTGGGGCAGGTTCCTACGAGCAGTACTTC.

The V call is TRBV7-8, the J call TRBJ1-5; 10 bases line up with TRBD1. The CDR3 runs to 19 residues. Trimming cost V 1 base and J 5 bases; bases outside gene matches: 14. CDR1 is SGHVS and CDR2 is FQNEAQ in the germline V gene. CDR3 sequence reads: CASSLDPFRGQGTDQPQHF. The CDR3 DNA is TGTGCCAGCAGCTTAGACCCTTTCCGGGGACAGGGGACTGATCAGCCCCAGCATTTT.

The genes are TRBV12-3 or TRBV12-4 and TRBJ1-2, with D possibly matching TRBD1 (6 bases). V gave up 6 bases and J gave up 3 bases, with 11 bases separating them. The CDR3 has 13 amino acids. Here the CDR3 reads CASSIGGDYGYTF. CDR3 coding DNA: TGTGCCAGCAGCATAGGGGGGGACTATGGCTACACCTTC.

J is TRBJ1-6 and V is TRBV5-6; TRBD1 aligns across 7 bases. The CDR3 loop spans 15 amino acids. Germline-derived CDR1 and CDR2 are SGHDT and YYEEEE. Germline trimming cut 4 bases from V and 11 bases from J; bases unmatched to any gene: 12. In DNA, the CDR3 is TGTGCCAGCAGCGCCCGGACAGGACGGGGAACACCCCTCCACTTT. The encoded protein is CASSARTGRGTPLHF.

This clone was observed a few times. The V and J genes are TRBV7-2 and TRBJ2-7; 8 bases line up with TRBD2. The CDR3 totals 14 residues. The V gene end was trimmed by 5 bases and the J gene end by 0 bases; junction bases not matched to a gene: 3. Germline V gives CDR1 SGHTA, CDR2 FQGNSA. The CDR3 DNA reads as TGTGCCAGCAGCCCACGGGGGGGCTCCTACGAGCAGTACTTC. Translated: CASSPRGGSYEQYF. The complete variable domain, with remaining parts taken from reference TRBV7-2 and TRBJ2-7, reads GAGVSQSPSNKVTEKGKDVELRCDPISGHTALYWYRQSLGQGLEFLIYFQGNSAPDKSGLPSDRFSAERTGGSVSTLTIQRTQQEDSAVYLCASSPRGGSYEQYFGPGTRLTVT.

V is TRBV9 and J is TRBJ2-7, with 10 bases that match TRBD2. CDR1 SGDLS and CDR2 YYNGEE come from the germline V gene. V trimming: 0 bases; J trimming: 2 bases; junction bases outside the gene matches: 5. The CDR3 spans 16 residues. Here the CDR3 reads CASSVELAGTTYEQYF. CDR3 in DNA: TGTGCCAGCAGCGTAGAACTAGCGGGAACCACCTACGAGCAGTACTTC.

V gene TRBV19 combines with J gene TRBJ2-4; the D gene is possibly TRBD1 (7 bases). The V end was cut by 5 bases, the J end by 4 bases, with 15 bases between. Germline CDR1 and CDR2: LNHDA and SQIVND (reference sequence). The CDR3 has 15 amino acids. CDR3 region: CASSPGGQTKNIQYF. CDR3 bases: TGTGCCAGTAGTCCCGGGGGACAGACAAAAAACATTCAGTACTTC.

The V call is TRBV11-3, the J call TRBJ2-5; D remains ambiguous. Per germline, CDR1 SGHNT and CDR2 YENEEA. CDR3 length: 12 residues. V was clipped by 4 bases and J by 3 bases, with 6 bases between them. The CDR3: CASSSSEETQYF. The CDR3 bases are TGTGCCAGCAGCTCCTCCGAAGAGACCCAGTACTTC.

The V call is TRBV7-9, the J call TRBJ2-1; 9 bases line up with TRBD2. V shed 6 bases and J 4 bases; nucleotides not matched to a gene: 10. Germline V gene sequence: CDR1 SEHNR, CDR2 FQNEAQ (reference sequence). CDR3 size: 16 residues. The CDR3 coding sequence is TGTGCCAGCAGTAAAGTAGGCGGGAGGGTTTACAATGAGCAGTTCTTC. Amino acid sequence: CASSKVGGRVYNEQFF.